The 20 T cell receptor beta chains presented below share a single source sample, sequenced in a study of cytomegalovirus exposure and HLA in healthy donors (dated by TCRdb to the late 2010s). The library was produced with the immunoSEQ multiplex PCR assay. A mixture of 60 forward primers for TCR Vbeta segments and 13 reverse primers for TCR Jbeta segments was used in the multiplex PCR. Drawn from immuneACCESS, this table holds only the in-frame rearrangements with V and J called that TCRdb kept. Clones are partly lost; checked studies trace under half to an unresolved V gene and leave the rest unexplained. The sample table records 130,000 to 150,000 clones. The ten largest account for approximately 1% of the sample. The source material was PBMCs. The receptors here all came from a male donor in good health and CMV-seronegative.

The V gene is TRBV7-9, the J gene TRBJ2-1, with 7 bases aligning to TRBD2. V lost 0 bases and J lost 5; bases outside the gene matches: 7. CDR3 length: 16 residues. Germline CDR1 and CDR2: SEHNR and FQNEAQ (reference sequence). CDR3 sequence reads: CASSLASSGEDNEQFF. CDR3 in DNA: TGTGCCAGCAGCTTAGCTTCCAGCGGGGAGGACAATGAGCAGTTCTTC.

V is TRBV5-6 and J is TRBJ2-7; no definite D call. Germline V gene sequence: CDR1 SGHDT, CDR2 YYEEEE. V was shortened by 0 bases and J by 6 bases, with 10 bases between the two germline ends. The CDR3 consists of 13 residues. The CDR3 DNA is TGTGCCAGCAGCTTGGCTCGTAGAGGCGAGCAGTACTTC. It translates to CASSLARRGEQYF.

V gene TRBV6-1 combines with J gene TRBJ2-7; 10 positions agree with TRBD2. There are 19 residues in the CDR3. Germline CDR1 MNHNS, CDR2 SASEGT. With V trimmed by 2 bases and J by 3 bases, 16 bases remained unmatched. In DNA form, the CDR3 reads TGTGCCAGCAGTGAACGGAGTAGCGGGGGGTTGGGCCCTGACTACGAGCAGTACTTC. This translates into CASSERSSGGLGPDYEQYF.

This chain uses TRBV18 with TRBJ1-6; 7 nucleotides agree with TRBD1. CDR1 is KGHSH and CDR2 is LQKENI in the germline V gene. The CDR3 totals 14 residues. J gave up 8 bases and V 6 bases, and 7 bases lay outside the gene matches. In nucleotides, the CDR3 is TGTGCCAGCTCCTCCGGACAGGACTATTCACCCCTCCACTTT. Its protein product is CASSSGQDYSPLHF.

Concerning this clone itself: This specimen includes other DNA sequences encoding the same CDR3. This chain uses TRBV11-2 with TRBJ2-7; 11 bases are a match to TRBD2. Unmatched junction bases numbered 3, after V lost 5 bases and J lost 3 bases. This CDR3 has 14 amino acids. Germline CDR1 SGHAT, CDR2 FQNNGV. The CDR3 nucleotides read TGTGCCAGCAGCCTAGGACTAGCGGGCTACGAGCAGTACTTC. Protein: CASSLGLAGYEQYF.

The genes are TRBV6-5 and TRBJ1-4; D is uncertain. The CDR3 length is 11 residues. Germline V gene sequence: CDR1 MNHEY, CDR2 SVGAGI. V shed 8 bases and J shed 8 bases, with 9 bases lying between them. This CDR3 reads CASGLGEKLFF. As DNA, the CDR3 is TGTGCCAGCGGACTTGGGGAAAAACTGTTTTTT.

The CDR3 region has the DNA TGTGCCACCAGCAGAGATGAAACGACAGGGGCCGGGGAGCTGTTTTTT. Translated, it gives CATSRDETTGAGELFF. V gene TRBV15 combines with J gene TRBJ2-2, with 8 bases lining up with TRBD1. The CDR3 loop spans 16 amino acids. Trimming cost V 0 bases and J 6 bases; bases outside gene matches: 6. Germline V gene data show CDR1 as LNHNV and CDR2 as YYDKDF (reference sequence).

The chain joins TRBV27 to TRBJ2-7, with a weak D call TRBD1 (6 bases). The V end lost 10 bases, the J end lost 1 base, and 11 bases lay between the germline ends. Germline CDR1 reads MNHEY; CDR2 reads SMNVEV (reference sequence). CDR3 size: 12 residues. For the CDR3, the DNA is TGTGCCACAGGCACAGGGTCCTACGAGCAGTACTTC. This translates into CATGTGSYEQYF.

The V call is TRBV9, the J call TRBJ2-3; D is perhaps TRBD2 (6 bases). CDR1 is SGDLS and CDR2 is YYNGEE in the germline V gene. Trimming cost V 5 bases and J 5 bases, with 9 bases left between them. The CDR3 is 12 residues long. The DNA of the CDR3 is TGTGCCAGCAGGGGGGGTGGAGATACGCAGTATTTT. Its translation is CASRGGGDTQYF.

As for this clone: At the DNA level, this CDR3 is encoded by other sequences in the same sample as well. This chain joins TRBV7-2 and TRBJ2-5; TRBD2 is a possible D gene (5 bases). The CDR3 has 13 amino acids. Germline lookup yields CDR1 SGHTA and CDR2 FQGNSA. V gave up 6 bases and J gave up 9 bases, with 17 bases separating them. CDR3 DNA sequence: TGTGCCAGCAGTTCCATATCCACGGAGGCCCAGTACTTC. This encodes CASSSISTEAQYF.

The rearrangement uses TRBV6-6 and TRBJ2-7, with TRBD1 as a possible D gene (6 bases). V shed 4 bases and J shed 2 bases, with 12 bases lying between them. This CDR3 is 14 amino acids long. Germline lookup yields CDR1 MNHNY and CDR2 SVGAGI (reference sequence). The CDR3 spells CASSFRDRTYEQYF. The CDR3 nucleotides read TGTGCCAGCAGTTTCCGCGACAGGACCTACGAGCAGTACTTC.

V gene TRBV30 combines with J gene TRBJ1-1, with 7 bases identical to TRBD1. The V gene end was trimmed by 7 bases and the J gene end by 7 bases; junction bases not matched to a gene: 3. Germline-derived CDR1 and CDR2 are GTSNPN and SVGIG (reference sequence). The CDR3 totals 10 residues. CDR3 in amino acids: CASQGSEAFF. The CDR3 DNA is TGTGCCTCACAGGGGAGTGAAGCTTTCTTT.

In regard to this clone: The germline gene is not matched at one end of the junction; a read error may be the cause. The CDR3 sequence is CASSDPPGQGYPPIF. CDR3 nucleotide sequence: TGTGCCAGCAGTGACCCGCCGGGACAGGGCTACCCTCCGATCTTT. This chain joins TRBV2 and TRBJ1-1; 9 positions match TRBD1. The CDR3 is 15 amino acids. CDR1 is SNHLY and CDR2 is FYNNEI in the germline V gene. The variable domain in full, completed from reference TRBV2 and TRBJ1-1, reads EPEVTQTPSHQVTQMGQEVILRCVPISNHLYFYWYRQILGQKVEFLVSFYNNEISEKSEIFDDQFSVERPDGSNFTLKIRSTKLEDSAMYFCASSDPPGQGYPPIFGQGTRLTVV.

The chain couples TRBV11-3 to TRBJ1-1, with 8 bases that match TRBD1. Germline CDR1 is SGHNT and CDR2 is YENEEA. The CDR3 is 13 amino acids. Trimming removed 5 bases from V and 5 bases from J; junction bases left unmatched: 4. CDR3 loop: CASSRGQGTEAFF. Here the CDR3 DNA reads TGTGCCAGCAGCCGCGGACAGGGTACTGAAGCTTTCTTT.

The CDR3 sequence is CASSQSEEGGYTF. The CDR3 nucleotides read TGTGCCAGCAGCCAATCTGAAGAGGGAGGCTACACCTTC. The V gene is TRBV16, the J gene TRBJ1-2; D remains ambiguous. The CDR3 totals 13 residues. Germline CDR1 reads KGHSY; CDR2 reads FQNENV. V lost 0 bases and J 8 bases, leaving 10 bases between the germline ends.

V is TRBV29-1 and J is TRBJ1-5; D may be TRBD1 (6 bases). The CDR3 loop spans 14 amino acids. Trimming removed 4 bases at V and 0 bases at J, with 10 bases between. Germline assignment: CDR1 SQVTM and CDR2 ANQGSEA. The CDR3 sequence is CSVGGQYSNQPQHF. CDR3 nucleotides: TGCAGCGTTGGGGGGCAGTATAGCAATCAGCCCCAGCATTTT.

The J gene is TRBJ2-1, the V gene TRBV5-6; the match to TRBD1 covers 8 bases. The germline V gene has CDR1 SGHDT and CDR2 YYEEEE. This CDR3 is 15 amino acids long. V was pared by 2 bases and J by 8 bases, with 9 bases of the junction left unmatched. CDR3 DNA: TGTGCCAGCAGCTTTGAGAGGGCAGGGGGCGATGAGCAGTTCTTC. This gives the protein CASSFERAGGDEQFF.

The J gene is TRBJ2-1, the V gene TRBV7-9; 10 bases fit TRBD2. The CDR3 loop spans 15 amino acids. Germline assignment: CDR1 SEHNR and CDR2 FQNEAQ (reference sequence). V gave up 2 bases and J gave up 8 bases; unmatched junction bases: 6. The CDR3 reads CASSLSSSGSYEQFF. The CDR3 bases are TGTGCCAGCAGCTTATCTTCTAGCGGGAGCTATGAGCAGTTCTTC.

The J gene is TRBJ1-5, the V gene TRBV7-9, with a tentative D call TRBD1 (6 bases). The CDR3 spans 13 residues. CDR1 and CDR2 (germline): SEHNR, FQNEAQ (reference sequence). Trimming removed 1 base from V and 11 bases from J, with 12 bases in between. The CDR3 DNA reads TGTGCCAGCAGCTTAGGAGAGGGGGTGACCCAGCATTTT. This gives the protein CASSLGEGVTQHF.

The chain carries TRBV9 and TRBJ1-3; 7 positions agree with TRBD1. Germline-derived CDR1 and CDR2 are SGDLS and YYNGEE. The CDR3 has 15 amino acids. J was trimmed by 0 bases and V by 3 bases; bases with no gene match: 3. CDR3 DNA sequence: TGTGCCAGCAGCGGACAGGGATTCTCTGGAAACACCATATATTTT. This translates into CASSGQGFSGNTIYF.